A selection of T cell receptor beta chains follows, all from one sample in a study of OX40 agonist ivuxolimab in advanced cancers. Produced via immunoSEQ multiplex PCR; TCRdb's table is partial and in-frame only. The sample has tens of thousands of clones, 80% to 90% seen once. This material consisted of CD4+ or CD8+ T cells sorted from blood, taken in a trial of the OX40 agonist ivuxolimab. The source is an adult with an advanced solid tumor such as melanoma, head and neck, liver or kidney cancer. CDR3s include the opening cysteine and the closing phenylalanine or tryptophan. The order of the fields is clone size, J gene, D gene, V gene, CDR3 DNA, CDR3 protein. D genes are given only for firm matches. The listing skips clone size in some rows; elsewhere it reads once, few, many or a size class.

NA | TRBJ1-1 | NA | TRBV19 | TGTGCCAGTAGTATAGATCGATCCACCCCCGCTTTCTTT | CASSIDRSTPAFF
NA | TRBJ2-2 | NA | TRBV4-1 | TGCGCCAGCAGCCAAGGGAGCGGTCTTTCGGCCGGGGAGCTGTTTTTT | CASSQGSGLSAGELFF
NA | TRBJ1-2 | TRBD1 | TRBV7-2 | TGTGCCAGCAGCTCCCTCGCAGGGGGCCTTTTTGGCTACACCTTC | CASSSLAGGLFGYTF
NA | TRBJ2-1 | NA | TRBV4-3 | TGCGCCAGCAGCCAAGGGTGGGAGGTAAATGAGCAGTTCTTC | CASSQGWEVNEQFF
NA | TRBJ2-1 | NA | TRBV18 | TGTGCCAGCTCAGAATTAGGCGGTTCCTACAATGAGCAGTTCTTC | CASSELGGSYNEQFF
NA | TRBJ1-2 | NA | TRBV7-9 | TGTGCCAGCAGCTCAGGACGGACCTATGGCTACACCTTC | CASSSGRTYGYTF
NA | TRBJ2-4 | TRBD2 | TRBV9 | TGTGCCAGCAGCCCCCACGGACTAGCGGGGGGAATAGCCAAAAACATTCAGTACTTC | CASSPHGLAGGIAKNIQYF
NA | TRBJ2-1 | TRBD2 | TRBV19 | TGTGCCAGTAGTATGGGGATAGCGGGAAATGAGCAGTTCTTC | CASSMGIAGNEQFF
once | TRBJ2-5 | NA | TRBV7-9 | TGTGCCAGCAGCTTAGCCATCGGTGTAGGGTCGGGGACCCAGTACTTC | CASSLAIGVGSGTQYF
NA | TRBJ2-7 | NA | TRBV4-2 | TGTGCCAGCAGCCAAGGTCAGGGACTGTACCACGAGCAGTACTTC | CASSQGQGLYHEQYF
NA | TRBJ2-1 | TRBD2 | TRBV30 | TGTGCCTGGAGTGTACCCGGGAGGGCAATGTACAATGAGCAGTTCTTC | CAWSVPGRAMYNEQFF
NA | TRBJ1-2 | TRBD1 | TRBV28 | TGTGCCAGCAGTTTTCAGACAGGGAACTATGGCTACACCTTC | CASSFQTGNYGYTF
NA | TRBJ2-2 | NA | TRBV11-2 | TGTGCCAGCAGCTTAGATTCCTTAGGGACCGGGGAGCTGTTTTTT | CASSLDSLGTGELFF
NA | TRBJ1-2 | NA | TRBV28 | TGTGCCAGCAGTATCAGCGGTGGGACCCTATGGGGCTACACCTTC | CASSISGGTLWGYTF
NA | TRBJ2-5 | NA | TRBV19 | TGTGCCAGTTCCGCCGTCCCAGAGACCCAGTACTTC | CASSAVPETQYF
NA | TRBJ1-2 | NA | TRBV28 | TGTGCCAGCAGTTTTACAGGGAGAGACTATGGCTACACCTTC | CASSFTGRDYGYTF
NA | TRBJ1-2 | NA | TRBV20-1 | TGCAGTGCTAGCCCCTTAGATGGCTACACCTTC | CSASPLDGYTF
NA | TRBJ1-4 | TRBD1 | TRBV15 | TGTGCCACCAGTCTCACCGACAGGGGTCAGGATGAAAAACTGTTTTTT | CATSLTDRGQDEKLFF
NA | TRBJ1-1 | NA | TRBV5-1 | TGCGCCAGCAGCTCAGCAACGAACACTGAAGCTTTCTTT | CASSSATNTEAFF
NA | TRBJ2-3 | TRBD1 | TRBV23-1 | TGCGCCAGCAGTCGGGACAGGGGGTTCTCAGATACGCAGTATTTT | CASSRDRGFSDTQYF
NA | TRBJ2-6 | NA | TRBV30 | TGTGCCTGGAGTGTAGGGTCTGGGGCCAACGTCCTGACTTTC | CAWSVGSGANVLTF
NA | TRBJ1-2 | TRBD1 | TRBV4-1 | TGCGCCAGCAGCCAAGGCACTGGACAGGGTGGCTATGGCTACACCTTC | CASSQGTGQGGYGYTF
NA | TRBJ2-1 | TRBD1 | TRBV10-1 | TGCGCCAGCAGTGACCCGGGACAGGGGAAAAATGAGCAGTTCTTC | CASSDPGQGKNEQFF
NA | TRBJ1-6 | NA | TRBV14 | TGTGCCAGCAGCCAATCCCTGAATAATTCACCCCTCCACTTT | CASSQSLNNSPLHF
once | TRBJ2-7 | TRBD1 | TRBV19 | TGTGCCAGTAGTCGGGACAGGGAGTACGAGCAGTACTTC | CASSRDREYEQYF
NA | TRBJ1-6 | NA | TRBV11-2 | TGTGCCAGCACCTTAACAATAGGATCACCCCTCCACTTT | CASTLTIGSPLHF
NA | TRBJ2-1 | NA | TRBV11-3 | TGTGCCAGCAGCGGCAGGGGAAATGAGCAGTTCTTC | CASSGRGNEQFF